The T cell receptor beta chain under discussion was sequenced for a study of OX40 agonist ivuxolimab in advanced cancers. Overall study context: A diagnosis of hepatocellular carcinoma, melanoma, renal cell or head and neck cancer was present in dose-escalation patients.

Individuals having autoimmune disease history or systemic immunosuppression were not enrolled. Samples were taken at baseline and on day 1 of cycles 4 and 7. The germline CDR1 and CDR2 sequences are MDHEN and SYDVKM. CDR3 length equals 14 residues. V dropped 3 bases and J dropped 2 bases, with 10 bases sitting between them. Sequencing was performed with immunoSEQ multiplex PCR; in TCRdb, only in-frame clones are kept and a portion is missing. The sample has fewer than 80,000 clones, approximately 92% seen once. The sample here was CD4+ or CD8+ T cells sorted from blood, taken in a trial of the OX40 agonist ivuxolimab. V and J are TRBV28 and TRBJ2-5; D is tentatively TRBD1 or TRBD2 (5 bases each). The sequence came from an adult with an advanced solid tumor such as melanoma, head and neck, liver or kidney cancer. The CDR3 DNA sequence: TGTGCCAGCAGTTTTTCGGGGCCACAAGAGACCCAGTACTTC. This encodes CASSFSGPQETQYF.